These T cell receptor beta chains were read from a single sample in a study of T cell responses to AZD1222 COVID-19 vaccine. This table comes from immunoSEQ multiplex PCR, and its TCRdb copy is limited to in-frame clones, with some not included. The sample gives more than 90,000 clones, 80% to 85% of which show up once; around 9.9% is in the top ten. This specimen consisted of peripheral blood, obtained on day 0 of AZD1222 vaccination. These receptors were collected from an adult in good health. Each CDR3 is given without its conserved first and last residue. The order of the fields is J gene, V gene, CDR3 length, CDR3 protein.

j_call: TRBJ1-5
v_call: TRBV30
cdr3_length: 11
cdr3_aa: AWGLQGYEPQH

j_call: TRBJ1-3
v_call: TRBV15
cdr3_length: 14
cdr3_aa: ATSRDRRGTGNTIY

j_call: TRBJ2-7
v_call: TRBV2
cdr3_length: 9
cdr3_aa: ASRGEAGQY

j_call: TRBJ1-5
v_call: TRBV24-1
cdr3_length: 12
cdr3_aa: ATSDSTGLQPQH

j_call: TRBJ1-2
v_call: TRBV3-1/TRBV3-2
cdr3_length: 12
cdr3_aa: ASSQDPRDYGYT

j_call: TRBJ1-2
v_call: TRBV18
cdr3_length: 9
cdr3_aa: ASSPGDGYT

j_call: TRBJ2-2
v_call: TRBV7-8
cdr3_length: 14
cdr3_aa: ASSFPQGENTGELF

j_call: TRBJ1-1
v_call: TRBV6-2/TRBV6-3
cdr3_length: 14
cdr3_aa: ASSYLGWGVDTEAF

j_call: TRBJ2-7
v_call: TRBV27
cdr3_length: 13
cdr3_aa: ASSLEGRSSYEQY

j_call: TRBJ2-7
v_call: TRBV5-5
cdr3_length: 11
cdr3_aa: ASSIDPPYEQY

j_call: TRBJ2-1
v_call: TRBV28
cdr3_length: 12
cdr3_aa: ASSRGTLTNEQF

j_call: TRBJ2-7
v_call: TRBV5-4
cdr3_length: 15
cdr3_aa: ASSPGAGGGFSYEQY

j_call: TRBJ2-5
v_call: TRBV30
cdr3_length: 11
cdr3_aa: AWSVGGTETQY

j_call: TRBJ1-2
v_call: TRBV3-1/TRBV3-2
cdr3_length: 10
cdr3_aa: ASSQEGYGYT

j_call: TRBJ2-7
v_call: TRBV3-1/TRBV3-2
cdr3_length: 14
cdr3_aa: ASSQDRLAEIYEQY

j_call: TRBJ1-2
v_call: TRBV7-2
cdr3_length: 11
cdr3_aa: ASRYNRETGYT

j_call: TRBJ1-1
v_call: TRBV7-9
cdr3_length: 15
cdr3_aa: ASSLFPAFRRWTEAF

j_call: TRBJ2-5
v_call: TRBV19
cdr3_length: 13
cdr3_aa: ASSMGVRSGETQY

j_call: TRBJ2-3
v_call: TRBV5-6
cdr3_length: 14
cdr3_aa: ASSRSGGANTDTQY

j_call: TRBJ2-3
v_call: TRBV28
cdr3_length: 13
cdr3_aa: ASSRGGGPTDTQY

j_call: TRBJ2-5
v_call: TRBV3-1/TRBV3-2
cdr3_length: 12
cdr3_aa: ASARPGGQETQY

j_call: TRBJ2-5
v_call: TRBV15
cdr3_length: 14
cdr3_aa: ATSRDGQIIGETQY

j_call: TRBJ1-4
v_call: TRBV27
cdr3_length: 13
cdr3_aa: ASSPSRRASEKLF

j_call: TRBJ1-6
v_call: TRBV6-5
cdr3_length: 12
cdr3_aa: ASSLIQGNSPLH

j_call: TRBJ1-5
v_call: TRBV2
cdr3_length: 13
cdr3_aa: ASSDSFRGNQPQH

j_call: TRBJ2-2
v_call: TRBV7-7
cdr3_length: 14
cdr3_aa: ASSLAWQGGTGELF

j_call: TRBJ2-7
v_call: TRBV4-1
cdr3_length: 15
cdr3_aa: ASSLRLTAGSSYEQY

j_call: TRBJ2-1
v_call: TRBV19
cdr3_length: 12
cdr3_aa: ASSMRLSYNEQF

j_call: TRBJ2-1
v_call: TRBV11-3
cdr3_length: 13
cdr3_aa: ASSFGSGDYNEQF

j_call: TRBJ1-1
v_call: TRBV5-1
cdr3_length: 13
cdr3_aa: ASSFWSGRGTEAF

j_call: TRBJ1-2
v_call: TRBV5-4
cdr3_length: 13
cdr3_aa: ASSLALGMNYGYT

j_call: TRBJ1-5
v_call: TRBV6-6
cdr3_length: 13
cdr3_aa: ASSYPSGENQPQH

j_call: TRBJ2-2
v_call: TRBV9
cdr3_length: 14
cdr3_aa: ASSARDRGSTGELF

j_call: TRBJ1-2
v_call: TRBV7-9
cdr3_length: 13
cdr3_aa: ASSNRDSANYGYT

j_call: TRBJ2-3
v_call: TRBV7-8
cdr3_length: 13
cdr3_aa: ASIDLGTSTDTQY

j_call: TRBJ2-7
v_call: TRBV19
cdr3_length: 11
cdr3_aa: ASSIRRNYEQY

j_call: TRBJ2-7
v_call: TRBV6-5
cdr3_length: 10
cdr3_aa: ASSTRGHEQY

j_call: TRBJ2-7
v_call: TRBV5-1
cdr3_length: 11
cdr3_aa: ASSPGSTYEQY

j_call: TRBJ2-7
v_call: TRBV3-1/TRBV3-2
cdr3_length: 12
cdr3_aa: ASSRLAGEIEQY

j_call: TRBJ2-7
v_call: TRBV6-5
cdr3_length: 11
cdr3_aa: ASSYLSGDEQY

j_call: TRBJ2-1
v_call: TRBV12-3/TRBV12-4
cdr3_length: 10
cdr3_aa: ASRREEAEQF

j_call: TRBJ1-5
v_call: TRBV28
cdr3_length: 12
cdr3_aa: ASSWGISNQPQH

j_call: TRBJ2-3
v_call: TRBV2
cdr3_length: 12
cdr3_aa: ASKGGWGTDTQY

j_call: TRBJ2-1
v_call: TRBV6-2/TRBV6-3
cdr3_length: 13
cdr3_aa: ASSTDRISYNEQF

j_call: TRBJ2-7
v_call: TRBV28
cdr3_length: 10
cdr3_aa: ASTSVTYEQY

j_call: TRBJ1-5
v_call: TRBV7-9
cdr3_length: 11
cdr3_aa: ASSRGTHPPQH

j_call: TRBJ1-6
v_call: TRBV6-5
cdr3_length: 13
cdr3_aa: ASSEMGGVGSPLH

j_call: TRBJ2-5
v_call: TRBV7-2
cdr3_length: 11
cdr3_aa: ASSGQNQETQY

j_call: TRBJ2-1
v_call: TRBV14
cdr3_length: 13
cdr3_aa: ASSLLSGSYNEQF